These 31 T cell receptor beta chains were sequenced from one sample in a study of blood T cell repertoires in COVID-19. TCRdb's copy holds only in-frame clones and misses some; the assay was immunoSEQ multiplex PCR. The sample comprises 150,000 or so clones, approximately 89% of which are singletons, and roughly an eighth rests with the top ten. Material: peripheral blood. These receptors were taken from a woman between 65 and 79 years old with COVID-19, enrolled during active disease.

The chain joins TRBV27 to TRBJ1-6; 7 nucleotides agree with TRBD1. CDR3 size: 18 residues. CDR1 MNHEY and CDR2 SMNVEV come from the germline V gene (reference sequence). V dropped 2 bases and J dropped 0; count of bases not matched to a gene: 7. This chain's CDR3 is CASSLRDSGSSYNSPLHF. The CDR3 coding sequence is TGTGCCAGCAGTTTAAGGGACAGCGGAAGCTCCTATAATTCACCCCTCCACTTT.

Written as DNA, the CDR3 is TGTGCCAGCAGCCAAGAGTCCCGCGATGGCTACACCTTC. Its translation is CASSQESRDGYTF. J is TRBJ1-2 and V is TRBV3-1 (or the pseudogene TRBV3-2), with D unresolved. CDR1 is LGHDT and CDR2 is YNNKEL in the germline V gene (reference sequence). The CDR3 loop spans 13 amino acids. Trimming took 0 bases from V and 6 from J, leaving 8 bases between them.

The CDR3 DNA is TGTGCCAGCAGTTATATCCTCGGGGACACCAATCAGCCCCAGCATTTT. This sequence encodes CASSYILGDTNQPQHF. This sequence joins TRBV6-6 and TRBJ1-5; weak D call: TRBD1 (6 bases). The CDR3 runs to 16 residues. Trimming cost V 3 bases and J 3 bases, with 15 bases left between them. The germline V gene has CDR1 MNHNY and CDR2 SVGAGI (reference sequence).

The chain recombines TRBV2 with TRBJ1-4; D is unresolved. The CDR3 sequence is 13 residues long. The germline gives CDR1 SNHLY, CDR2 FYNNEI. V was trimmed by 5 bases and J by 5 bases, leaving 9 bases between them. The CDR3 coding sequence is TGTGCCAGCAGTAAAACCCGGAATGAAAAACTGTTTTTT. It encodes CASSKTRNEKLFF.

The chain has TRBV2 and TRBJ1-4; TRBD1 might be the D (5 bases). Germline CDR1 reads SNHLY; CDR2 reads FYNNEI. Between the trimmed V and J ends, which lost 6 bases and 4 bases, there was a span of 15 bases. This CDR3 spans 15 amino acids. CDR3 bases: TGTGCCAGCAGGGCCATAGGCAGGGATAATGAAAAACTGTTTTTT. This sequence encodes CASRAIGRDNEKLFF.

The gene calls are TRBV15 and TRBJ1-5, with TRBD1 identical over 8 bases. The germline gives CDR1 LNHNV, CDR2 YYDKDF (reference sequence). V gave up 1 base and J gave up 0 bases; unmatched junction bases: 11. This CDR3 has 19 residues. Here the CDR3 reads CATSRVTGGMKVSNQPQHF. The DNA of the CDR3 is TGTGCCACCAGCAGAGTTACAGGGGGAATGAAGGTTAGCAATCAGCCCCAGCATTTT.

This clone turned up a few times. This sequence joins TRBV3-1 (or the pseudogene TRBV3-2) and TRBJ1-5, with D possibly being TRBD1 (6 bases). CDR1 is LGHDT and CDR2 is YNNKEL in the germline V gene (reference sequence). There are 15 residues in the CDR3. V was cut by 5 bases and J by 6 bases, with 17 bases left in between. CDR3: CASSSGRGLGQPQHF. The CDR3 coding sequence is TGTGCCAGCAGCTCAGGGAGGGGGTTGGGTCAGCCCCAGCATTTT.

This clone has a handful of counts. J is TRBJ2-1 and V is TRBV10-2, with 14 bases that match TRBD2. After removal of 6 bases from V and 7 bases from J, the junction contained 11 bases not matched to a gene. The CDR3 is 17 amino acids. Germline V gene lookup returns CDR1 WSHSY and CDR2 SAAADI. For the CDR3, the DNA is TGCGCCAGCAGAATAAGAGCCGGGACTAGCGGGGGTAATGAGCAGTTCTTC. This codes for CASRIRAGTSGGNEQFF.

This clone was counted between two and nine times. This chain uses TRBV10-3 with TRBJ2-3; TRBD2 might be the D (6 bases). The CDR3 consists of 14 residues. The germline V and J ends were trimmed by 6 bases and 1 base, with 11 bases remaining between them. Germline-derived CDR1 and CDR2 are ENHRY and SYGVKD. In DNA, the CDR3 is TGTGCCATCAGCCGGGACTGGGGCACAGATACGCAGTATTTT. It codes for CAISRDWGTDTQYF.

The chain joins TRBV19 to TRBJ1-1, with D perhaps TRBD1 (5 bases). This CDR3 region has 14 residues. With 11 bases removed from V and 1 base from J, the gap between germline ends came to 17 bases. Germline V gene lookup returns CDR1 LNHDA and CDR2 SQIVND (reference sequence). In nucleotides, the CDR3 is TGTGCCGTTCTTGACAGTTCGGGGAACACTGAAGCTTTCTTT. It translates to CAVLDSSGNTEAFF.

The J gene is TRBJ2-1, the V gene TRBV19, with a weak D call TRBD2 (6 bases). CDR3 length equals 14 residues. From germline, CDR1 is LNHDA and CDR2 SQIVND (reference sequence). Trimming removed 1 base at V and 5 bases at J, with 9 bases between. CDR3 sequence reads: CASSIAAGHNEQFF. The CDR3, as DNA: TGTGCCAGTAGTATAGCAGCGGGCCACAATGAGCAGTTCTTC.

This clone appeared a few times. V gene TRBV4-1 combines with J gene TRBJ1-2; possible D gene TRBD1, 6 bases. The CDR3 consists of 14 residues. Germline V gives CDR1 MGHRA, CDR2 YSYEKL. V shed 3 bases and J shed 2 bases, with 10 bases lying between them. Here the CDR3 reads CASSHRQENYGYTF. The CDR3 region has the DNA TGCGCCAGCAGCCACCGACAGGAAAACTATGGCTACACCTTC.

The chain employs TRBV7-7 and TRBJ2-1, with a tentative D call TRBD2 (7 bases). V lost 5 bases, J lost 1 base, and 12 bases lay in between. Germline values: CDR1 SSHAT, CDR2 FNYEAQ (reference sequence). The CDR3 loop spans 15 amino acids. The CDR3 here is CASSPRGASYNEQFF. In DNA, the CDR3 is TGTGCCAGCAGCCCTCGGGGGGCTTCCTACAATGAGCAGTTCTTC.

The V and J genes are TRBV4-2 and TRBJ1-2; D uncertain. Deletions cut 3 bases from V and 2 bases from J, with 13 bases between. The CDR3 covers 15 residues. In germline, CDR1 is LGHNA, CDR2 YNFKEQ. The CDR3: CASSHRSQKNYGYTF. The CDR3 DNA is TGTGCCAGCAGCCACCGCTCACAGAAAAACTATGGCTACACCTTC.

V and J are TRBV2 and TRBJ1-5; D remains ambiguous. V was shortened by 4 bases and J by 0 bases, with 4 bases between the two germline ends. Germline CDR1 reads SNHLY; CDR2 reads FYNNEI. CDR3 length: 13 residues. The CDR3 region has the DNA TGTGCCAGCAGTGTAGATAGCAATCAGCCCCAGCATTTT. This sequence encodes CASSVDSNQPQHF.

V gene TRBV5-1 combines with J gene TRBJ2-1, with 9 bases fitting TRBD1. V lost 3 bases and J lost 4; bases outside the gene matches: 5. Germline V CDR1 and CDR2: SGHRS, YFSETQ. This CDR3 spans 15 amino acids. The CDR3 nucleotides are TGCGCCAGCAGCTGGACAGGGGTCCCATACAATGAGCAGTTCTTC. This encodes CASSWTGVPYNEQFF.

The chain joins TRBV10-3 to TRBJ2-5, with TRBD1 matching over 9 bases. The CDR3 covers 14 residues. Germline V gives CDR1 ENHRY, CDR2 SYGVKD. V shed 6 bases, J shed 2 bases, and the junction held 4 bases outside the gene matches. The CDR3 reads CAIRGTGTQETQYF. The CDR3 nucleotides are TGTGCCATCAGGGGGACAGGGACTCAAGAGACCCAGTACTTC.

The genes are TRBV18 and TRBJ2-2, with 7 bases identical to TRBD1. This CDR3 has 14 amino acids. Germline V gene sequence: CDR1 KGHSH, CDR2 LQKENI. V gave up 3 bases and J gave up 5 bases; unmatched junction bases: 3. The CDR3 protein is CASSPGQSTGELFF. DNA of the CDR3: TGTGCCAGCTCACCGGGACAGTCTACCGGGGAGCTGTTTTTT.

The CDR3 protein is CASSQRQGAFRSGYTF. The CDR3 DNA reads as TGTGCCAGCAGCCAAAGACAGGGGGCGTTTCGTAGTGGCTACACCTTC. The chain links TRBV3-1 (or the pseudogene TRBV3-2) to TRBJ1-2, with 10 bases aligning to TRBD1. V lost 2 bases and J lost 7; bases outside the gene matches: 10. CDR3 length: 16 amino acids. Germline CDR1 and CDR2: LGHDT and YNNKEL (reference sequence).

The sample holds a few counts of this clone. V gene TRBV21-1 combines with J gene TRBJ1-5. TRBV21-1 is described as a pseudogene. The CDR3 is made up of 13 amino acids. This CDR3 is CASSHPYYQPQHF. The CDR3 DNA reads TGTGCCAGCAGCCACCCCTATTATCAGCCCCAGCATTTT.

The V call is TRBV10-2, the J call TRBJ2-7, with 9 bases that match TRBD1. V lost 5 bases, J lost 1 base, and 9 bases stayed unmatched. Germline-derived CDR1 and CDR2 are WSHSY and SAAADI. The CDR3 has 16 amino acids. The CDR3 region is CASSLIPGQGSYEQYF. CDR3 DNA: TGCGCCAGCAGTTTGATCCCGGGACAGGGTTCCTACGAGCAGTACTTC.

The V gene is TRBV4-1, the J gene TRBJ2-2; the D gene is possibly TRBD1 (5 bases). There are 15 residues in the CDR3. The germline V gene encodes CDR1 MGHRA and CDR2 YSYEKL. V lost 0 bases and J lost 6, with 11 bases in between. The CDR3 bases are TGCGCCAGCAGCCAAGAAGGCAGGGCCCCCGGGGAGCTGTTTTTT. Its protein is CASSQEGRAPGELFF.

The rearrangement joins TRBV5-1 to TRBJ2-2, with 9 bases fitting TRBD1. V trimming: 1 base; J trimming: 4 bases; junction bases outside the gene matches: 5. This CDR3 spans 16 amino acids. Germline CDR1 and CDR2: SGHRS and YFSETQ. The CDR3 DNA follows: TGCGCCAGCAGCTTGACAGGGGGCGCGGGCACCGGGGAGCTGTTTTTT. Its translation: CASSLTGGAGTGELFF.

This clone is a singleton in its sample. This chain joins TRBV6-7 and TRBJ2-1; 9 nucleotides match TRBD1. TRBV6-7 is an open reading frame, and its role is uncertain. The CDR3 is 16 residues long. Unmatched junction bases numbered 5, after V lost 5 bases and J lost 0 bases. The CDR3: CASSSGQGSSYNEQFF. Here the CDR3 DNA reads TGTGCCAGCAGTAGCGGACAGGGGAGCTCCTACAATGAGCAGTTCTTC.

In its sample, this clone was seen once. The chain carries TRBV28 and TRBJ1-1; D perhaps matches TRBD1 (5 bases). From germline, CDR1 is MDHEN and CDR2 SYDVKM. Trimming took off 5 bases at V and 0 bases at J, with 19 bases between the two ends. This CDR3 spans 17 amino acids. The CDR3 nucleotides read TGTGCCAGCAGTGGGCGTTGGGGGGGACGGTTGAACACTGAAGCTTTCTTT. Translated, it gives CASSGRWGGRLNTEAFF.

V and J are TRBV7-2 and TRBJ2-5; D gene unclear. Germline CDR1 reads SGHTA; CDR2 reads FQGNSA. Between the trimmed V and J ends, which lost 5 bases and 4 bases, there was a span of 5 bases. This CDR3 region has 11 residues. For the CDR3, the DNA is TGTGCCAGCAGCCCCAGAGAGACCCAGTACTTC. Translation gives CASSPRETQYF.

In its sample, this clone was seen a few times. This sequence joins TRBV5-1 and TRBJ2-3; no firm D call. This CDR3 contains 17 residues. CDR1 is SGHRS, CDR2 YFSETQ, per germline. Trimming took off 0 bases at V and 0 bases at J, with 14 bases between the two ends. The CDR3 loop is CASSLVTKRYSTDTQYF. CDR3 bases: TGCGCCAGCAGCTTGGTTACTAAGCGATACAGCACAGATACGCAGTATTTT. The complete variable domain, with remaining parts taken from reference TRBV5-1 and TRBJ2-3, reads KAGVTQTPRYLIKTRGQQVTLSCSPISGHRSVSWYQQTPGQGLQFLFEYFSETQRNKGNFPGRFSGRQFSNSRSEMNVSTLELGDSALYLCASSLVTKRYSTDTQYFGPGTRLTVL.

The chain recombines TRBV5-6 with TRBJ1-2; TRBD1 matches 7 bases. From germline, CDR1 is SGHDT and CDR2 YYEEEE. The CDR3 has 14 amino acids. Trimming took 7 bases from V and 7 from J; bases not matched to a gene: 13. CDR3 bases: TGTGCCAGCGGACTAACCGACAGGGTATCTGGCTACACCTTC. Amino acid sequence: CASGLTDRVSGYTF.

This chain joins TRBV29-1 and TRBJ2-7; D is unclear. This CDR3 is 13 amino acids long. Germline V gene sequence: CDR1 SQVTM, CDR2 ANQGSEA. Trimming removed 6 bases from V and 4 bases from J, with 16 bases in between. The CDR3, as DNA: TGCAGCGTGTACGGGTCCTCCTCTTACGAGCAGTACTTC. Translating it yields CSVYGSSSYEQYF.

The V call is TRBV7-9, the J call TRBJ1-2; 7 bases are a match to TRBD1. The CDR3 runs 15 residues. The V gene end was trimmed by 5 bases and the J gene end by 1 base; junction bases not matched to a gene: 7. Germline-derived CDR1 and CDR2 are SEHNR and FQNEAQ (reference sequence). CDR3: CASSKGGTVNYGYTF. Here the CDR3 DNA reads TGTGCCAGCAGCAAAGGGGGGACAGTTAACTATGGCTACACCTTC.

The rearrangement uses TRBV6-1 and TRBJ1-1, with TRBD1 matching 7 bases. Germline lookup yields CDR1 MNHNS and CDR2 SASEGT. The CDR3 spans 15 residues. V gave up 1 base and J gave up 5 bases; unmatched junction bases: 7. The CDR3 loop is CASSEVGGQRTEAFF. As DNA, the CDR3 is TGTGCCAGCAGTGAAGTAGGGGGACAGAGAACTGAAGCTTTCTTT.